This is a list of T cell receptor beta chains from one sample in a study of blood T cell repertoires in COVID-19. Data came from immunoSEQ multiplex PCR; TCRdb stores just in-frame clones and leaves some out. The sample holds more than 150,000 clones, around 80% seen once. The specimen was peripheral blood. These receptors were taken from a man in his fifties or sixties with acute or convalescent COVID-19. CDR3s include the opening cysteine and the closing phenylalanine or tryptophan. The D gene is left open where the match is weak. Not every row has a clone size; where given, it reads once, few, many or a size class.

. | TRBV5-5 | TRBD1 | CASSPGTVTEKLFF
. | TRBV28 | . | CASSSNTPRRGKLFF
once | TRBV23-1 | . | CASSQGTSGSYNEQFF
. | TRBV4-2 | TRBD1 | CASSITGGNTEAFF
once | TRBV7-2 | TRBD1 | CASSSPGTGGKPQHF
. | TRBV2 | TRBD1 | CASGQDYNQPQHF
. | TRBV7-2 | . | CASSLAPDSSYGYTF
. | TRBV14 | . | CASSPGREQFF
. | TRBV24-1 | . | CATSDGTYEQYF
few | TRBV10-2 | TRBD1 | CASSDIGQGANQPQHF
. | TRBV9 | . | CASSPGDNSRNTIYF
. | TRBV9 | TRBD1 | CASSMGQSATEAFF
. | TRBV6-5 | TRBD2 | CASSYSPPGGAETQYF
. | TRBV7-2 | . | CASSLPRAGGDGYTF
. | TRBV3-1/TRBV3-2 | TRBD1 | CASSPRNRGTGELFF
once | TRBV12-3/TRBV12-4 | . | CASSPRVLYEQYF
. | TRBV24-1 | TRBD1 | CATSDSGTGGKQYF
. | TRBV28 | TRBD2 | CASARGGALETQYF
. | TRBV6-5 | TRBD1 | CASTKSGTGPYEQYF
. | TRBV18 | . | CASSLRFQETQYF
few | TRBV6-5 | . | CASSYSPTGNTGELFF
few | TRBV12-3/TRBV12-4 | . | CASSLGESQPQHF
. | TRBV9 | . | CASSVGHKNTEAFF
. | TRBV19 | TRBD1 | CASSINFQGVQPQHF
. | TRBV5-4 | . | CASRTGGINYGYTF
. | TRBV18 | TRBD1 | CASSSRPGQGLGDTQYF
few | TRBV2 | TRBD1 | CASRPGQGRPYEQYF
once | TRBV7-2 | TRBD1 | CASSRDSRSPLHF
. | TRBV9 | TRBD1 | CASSVRRQGGNEQFF
. | TRBV19 | . | CASGTSRNGPQHF
. | TRBV19 | . | CASRSGSSGANVLTF
. | TRBV20-1 | TRBD2 | CSASKTSADTQYF
. | TRBV15 | . | CATSRDRQAGANVLTF
. | TRBV7-2 | . | CASSLSSVADTQYF
. | TRBV6-5 | . | CASSYSRPGITEAFF
. | TRBV7-9 | TRBD2 | CASSPATSGTDTQYF
. | TRBV5-6 | TRBD1 | CASSSYRGRGNTIYF
. | TRBV10-3 | TRBD1 | CAIRGQGRDEQFF
. | TRBV27 | TRBD1 | CASSSTGQGVLNSPLHF
. | TRBV3-1/TRBV3-2 | TRBD2 | CASSLRLAGQETQYF
. | TRBV9 | . | CASSNGQNTEAFF
. | TRBV3-1/TRBV3-2 | . | CASSQGRKPGELFF
few | TRBV7-2 | . | CASSVTELEQFF
few | TRBV18 | . | CASSPGDIYGYTF
. | TRBV15 | . | CATSSHSNVLTF
. | TRBV12-5 | . | CASGLGQVNTDTQYF
. | TRBV27 | TRBD1 | CASSKIQGALNTEAFF
. | TRBV3-1/TRBV3-2 | . | CASSQEGKGKDTF
. | TRBV4-1 | . | CASSQLPSFAYNEQFF
. | TRBV2 | TRBD2 | CASKSSGSGADTQYF